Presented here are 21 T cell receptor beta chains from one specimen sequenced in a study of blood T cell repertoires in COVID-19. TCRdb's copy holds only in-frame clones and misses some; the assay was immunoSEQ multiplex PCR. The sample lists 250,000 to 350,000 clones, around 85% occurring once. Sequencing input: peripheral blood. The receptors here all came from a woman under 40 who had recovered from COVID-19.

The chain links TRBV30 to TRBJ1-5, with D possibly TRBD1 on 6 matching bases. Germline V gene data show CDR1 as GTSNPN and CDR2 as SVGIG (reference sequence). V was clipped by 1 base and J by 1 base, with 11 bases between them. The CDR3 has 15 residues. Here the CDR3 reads CAWSEGGMSNQPQHF. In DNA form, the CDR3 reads TGTGCCTGGAGTGAAGGGGGAATGAGCAATCAGCCCCAGCATTTT.

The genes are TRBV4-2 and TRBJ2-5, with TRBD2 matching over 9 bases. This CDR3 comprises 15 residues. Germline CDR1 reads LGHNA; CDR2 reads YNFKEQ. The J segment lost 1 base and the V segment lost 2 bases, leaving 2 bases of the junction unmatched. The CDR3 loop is CASSQTGLAQETQYF. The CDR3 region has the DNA TGTGCCAGCAGCCAAACGGGACTAGCCCAAGAGACCCAGTACTTC.

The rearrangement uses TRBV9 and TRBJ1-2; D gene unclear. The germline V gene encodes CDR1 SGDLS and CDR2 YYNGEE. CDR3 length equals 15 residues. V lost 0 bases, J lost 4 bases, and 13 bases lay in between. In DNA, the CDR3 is TGTGCCAGCAGCGTAGCAAACTCCCCAAGCTATGGCTACACCTTC. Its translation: CASSVANSPSYGYTF.

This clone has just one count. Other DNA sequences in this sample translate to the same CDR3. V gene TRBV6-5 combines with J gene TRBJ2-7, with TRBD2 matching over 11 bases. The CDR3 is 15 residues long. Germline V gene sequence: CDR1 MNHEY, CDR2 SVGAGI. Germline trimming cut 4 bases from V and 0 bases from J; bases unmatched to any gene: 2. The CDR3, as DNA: TGTGCCAGCAGTTCTGGACTAGCGGGCTCCTACGAGCAGTACTTC. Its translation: CASSSGLAGSYEQYF.

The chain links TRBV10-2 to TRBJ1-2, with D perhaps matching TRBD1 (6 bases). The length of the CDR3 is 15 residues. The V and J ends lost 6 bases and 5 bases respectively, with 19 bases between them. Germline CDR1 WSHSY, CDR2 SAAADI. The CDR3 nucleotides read TGCGCCAGCAGCCAGCCCGGGACATATGGATATGGCTACACCTTC. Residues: CASSQPGTYGYGYTF.

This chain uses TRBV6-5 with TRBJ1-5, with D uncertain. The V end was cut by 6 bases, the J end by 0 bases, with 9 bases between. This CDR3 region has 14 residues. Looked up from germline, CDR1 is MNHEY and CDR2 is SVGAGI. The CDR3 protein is CASSPQFSNQPQHF. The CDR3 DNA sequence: TGTGCCAGCAGCCCGCAGTTTAGCAATCAGCCCCAGCATTTT.

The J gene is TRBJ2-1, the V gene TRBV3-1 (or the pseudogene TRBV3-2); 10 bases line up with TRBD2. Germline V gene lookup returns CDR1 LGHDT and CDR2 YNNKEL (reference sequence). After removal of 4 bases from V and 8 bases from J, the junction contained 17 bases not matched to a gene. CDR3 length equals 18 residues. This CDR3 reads CASSPDYQRGGIGDEQFF. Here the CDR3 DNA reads TGTGCCAGCAGCCCAGATTACCAGCGGGGGGGCATCGGTGATGAGCAGTTCTTC.

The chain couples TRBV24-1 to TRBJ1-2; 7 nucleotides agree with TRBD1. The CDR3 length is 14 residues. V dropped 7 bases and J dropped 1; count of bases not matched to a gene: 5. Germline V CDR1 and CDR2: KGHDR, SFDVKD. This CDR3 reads CATSPRDSNYGYTF. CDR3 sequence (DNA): TGTGCCACCAGCCCCCGGGACAGTAACTATGGCTACACCTTC.

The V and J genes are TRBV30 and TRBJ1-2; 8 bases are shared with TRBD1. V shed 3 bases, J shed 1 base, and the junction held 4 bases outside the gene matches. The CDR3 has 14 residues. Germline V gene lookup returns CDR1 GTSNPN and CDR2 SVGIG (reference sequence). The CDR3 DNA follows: TGTGCCTGGAGGAGGACAGGGTTTAACTATGGCTACACCTTC. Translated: CAWRRTGFNYGYTF.

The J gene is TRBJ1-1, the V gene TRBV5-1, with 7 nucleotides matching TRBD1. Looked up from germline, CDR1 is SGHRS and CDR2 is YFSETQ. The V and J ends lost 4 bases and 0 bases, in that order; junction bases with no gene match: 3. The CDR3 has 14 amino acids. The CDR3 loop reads CASSPDRVNTEAFF. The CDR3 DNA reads TGCGCCAGCAGCCCAGACAGGGTGAACACTGAAGCTTTCTTT.

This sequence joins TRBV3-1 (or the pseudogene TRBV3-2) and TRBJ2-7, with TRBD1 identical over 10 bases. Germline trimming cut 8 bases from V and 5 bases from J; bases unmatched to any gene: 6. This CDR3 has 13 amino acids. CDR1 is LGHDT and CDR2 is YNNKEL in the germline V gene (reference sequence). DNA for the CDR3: TGTGCCAGCTGCCGGGACAGGGGCAACGAGCAGTACTTC. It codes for CASCRDRGNEQYF.

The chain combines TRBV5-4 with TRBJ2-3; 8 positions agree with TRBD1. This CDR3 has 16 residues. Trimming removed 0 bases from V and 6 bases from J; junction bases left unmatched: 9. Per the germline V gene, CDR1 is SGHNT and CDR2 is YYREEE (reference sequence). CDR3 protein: CASSLAGTGFADTQYF. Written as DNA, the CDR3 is TGTGCCAGCAGCTTGGCCGGGACAGGTTTTGCGGATACGCAGTATTTT. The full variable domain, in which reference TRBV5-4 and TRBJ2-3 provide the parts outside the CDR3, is ETGVTQSPTHLIKTRGQQVTLRCSSQSGHNTVSWYQQALGQGPQFIFQYYREEENGRGNFPPRFSGLQFPNYSSELNVNALELDDSALYLCASSLAGTGFADTQYFGPGTRLTVL.

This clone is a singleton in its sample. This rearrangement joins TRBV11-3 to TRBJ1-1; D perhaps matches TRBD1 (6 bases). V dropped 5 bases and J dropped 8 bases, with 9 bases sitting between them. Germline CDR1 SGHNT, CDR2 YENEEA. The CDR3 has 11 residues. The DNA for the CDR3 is TGTGCCAGCAGCCTAGGACAGGAAGCTTTCTTT. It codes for CASSLGQEAFF.

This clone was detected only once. CDR3 sequence reads: CASSAGQGDTQYF. In nucleotides, the CDR3 is TGCGCCAGCAGCGCGGGACAGGGAGATACGCAGTATTTT. The chain employs TRBV5-1 and TRBJ2-3, with TRBD1 identical over 9 bases. With 4 bases clipped from V and 5 bases from J, the junction kept 2 bases outside the gene matches. Germline CDR1 reads SGHRS; CDR2 reads YFSETQ. The CDR3 spans 13 residues.

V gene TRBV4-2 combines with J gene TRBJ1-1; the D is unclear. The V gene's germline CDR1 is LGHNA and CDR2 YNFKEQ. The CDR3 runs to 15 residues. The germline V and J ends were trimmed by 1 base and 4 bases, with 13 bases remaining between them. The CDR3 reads CASSQAGGDGTEAFF. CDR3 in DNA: TGTGCCAGCAGCCAAGCTGGCGGGGATGGCACTGAAGCTTTCTTT.

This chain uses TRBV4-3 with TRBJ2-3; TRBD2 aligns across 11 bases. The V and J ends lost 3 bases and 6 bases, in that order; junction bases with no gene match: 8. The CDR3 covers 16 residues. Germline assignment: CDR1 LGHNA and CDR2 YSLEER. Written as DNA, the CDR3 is TGCGCCAGCAGCCAGGTAGCGGGAGGGCCGGGTGATACGCAGTATTTT. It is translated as CASSQVAGGPGDTQYF.

The CDR3 nucleotides are TGTGCCAGTAGTCCTTGGGGGCGGGAGGCTCAGCCCCAGCATTTT. As protein: CASSPWGREAQPQHF. The chain is built from TRBV19 and TRBJ1-5; D is possibly TRBD1 (6 bases). V lost 5 bases and J 6 bases, leaving 17 bases between the germline ends. CDR1 LNHDA and CDR2 SQIVND come from the germline V gene (reference sequence). The CDR3 contains 15 residues.

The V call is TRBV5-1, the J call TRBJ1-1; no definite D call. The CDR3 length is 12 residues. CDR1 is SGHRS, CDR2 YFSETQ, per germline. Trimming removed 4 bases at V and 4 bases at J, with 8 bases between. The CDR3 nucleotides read TGCGCCAGCAGCGGGCCACGCACTGAAGCTTTCTTT. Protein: CASSGPRTEAFF.

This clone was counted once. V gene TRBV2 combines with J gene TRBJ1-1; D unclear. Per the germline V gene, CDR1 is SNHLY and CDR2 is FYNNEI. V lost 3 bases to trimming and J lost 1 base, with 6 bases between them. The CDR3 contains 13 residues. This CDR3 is CASSDPGNTEAFF. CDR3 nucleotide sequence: TGTGCCAGCAGTGATCCAGGGAACACTGAAGCTTTCTTT.

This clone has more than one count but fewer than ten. The CDR3 DNA reads as TGTGCCAGCTCACCGACAGGGGGCTCAGATACGCAGTATTTT. Translated: CASSPTGGSDTQYF. The gene calls are TRBV18 and TRBJ2-3; 10 positions match TRBD1. Looked up from germline, CDR1 is KGHSH and CDR2 is LQKENI. This CDR3 has 14 residues. The V segment lost 3 bases and the J segment 4 bases; nucleotides outside the gene matches: 1.

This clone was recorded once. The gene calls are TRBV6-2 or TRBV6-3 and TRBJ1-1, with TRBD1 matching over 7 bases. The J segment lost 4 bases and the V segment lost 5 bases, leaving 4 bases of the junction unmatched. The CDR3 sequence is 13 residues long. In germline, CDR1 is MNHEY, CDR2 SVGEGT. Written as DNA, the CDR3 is TGTGCCAGCAGTAAACAGGGGCGCACTGAAGCTTTCTTT. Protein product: CASSKQGRTEAFF.